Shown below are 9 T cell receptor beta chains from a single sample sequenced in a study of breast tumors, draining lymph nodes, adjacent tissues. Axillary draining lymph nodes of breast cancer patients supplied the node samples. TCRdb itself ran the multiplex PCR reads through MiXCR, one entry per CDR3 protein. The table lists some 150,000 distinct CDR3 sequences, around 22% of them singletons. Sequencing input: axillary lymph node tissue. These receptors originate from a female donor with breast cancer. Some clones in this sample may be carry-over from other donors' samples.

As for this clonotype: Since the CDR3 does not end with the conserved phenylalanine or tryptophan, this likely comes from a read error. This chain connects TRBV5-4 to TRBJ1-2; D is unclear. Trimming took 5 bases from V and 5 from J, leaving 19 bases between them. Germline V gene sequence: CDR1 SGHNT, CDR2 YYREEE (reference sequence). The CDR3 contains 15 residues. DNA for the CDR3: TGTGCCAGCAGACAACGTCCAGATGCTAGTTATGGCTACACCCTC. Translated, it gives CASRQRPDASYGYTL.

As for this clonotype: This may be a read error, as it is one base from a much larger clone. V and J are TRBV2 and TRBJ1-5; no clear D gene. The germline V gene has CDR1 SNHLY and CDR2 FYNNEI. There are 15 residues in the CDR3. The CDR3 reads CACSDTLVSNQPQHF. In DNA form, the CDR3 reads TGTGCCTGCAGTGACACACTCGTTAGCAATCAGCCCCAGCATTTT.

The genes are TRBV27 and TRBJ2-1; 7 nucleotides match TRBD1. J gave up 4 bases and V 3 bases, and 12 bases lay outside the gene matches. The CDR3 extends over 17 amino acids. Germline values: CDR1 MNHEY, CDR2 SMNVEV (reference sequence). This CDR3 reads CASSLSLGRGMYNEQFF. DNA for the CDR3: TGTGCCAGCAGTTTGTCTTTAGGCAGGGGGATGTACAATGAGCAGTTCTTC.

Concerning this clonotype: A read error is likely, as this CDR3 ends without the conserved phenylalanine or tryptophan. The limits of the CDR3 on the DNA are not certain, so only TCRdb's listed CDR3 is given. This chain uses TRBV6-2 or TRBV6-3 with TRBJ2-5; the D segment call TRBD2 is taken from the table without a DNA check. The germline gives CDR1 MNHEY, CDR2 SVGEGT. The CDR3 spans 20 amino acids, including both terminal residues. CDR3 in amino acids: CAKTVRAMGVTSGSGETQCL.

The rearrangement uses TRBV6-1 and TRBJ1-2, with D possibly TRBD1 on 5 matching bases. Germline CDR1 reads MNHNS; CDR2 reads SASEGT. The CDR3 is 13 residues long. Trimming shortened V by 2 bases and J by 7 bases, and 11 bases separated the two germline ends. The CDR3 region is CASSESGRIGYTF. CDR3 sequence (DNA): TGTGCCAGCAGTGAATCGGGGCGAATTGGCTACACCTTC.

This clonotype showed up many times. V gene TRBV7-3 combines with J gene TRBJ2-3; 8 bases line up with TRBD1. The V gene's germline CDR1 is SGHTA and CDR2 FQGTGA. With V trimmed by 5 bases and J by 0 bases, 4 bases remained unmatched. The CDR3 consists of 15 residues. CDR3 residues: CASSRTGSSTDTQYF. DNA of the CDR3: TGTGCCAGCAGCCGGACAGGGTCTAGCACAGATACGCAGTATTTT.

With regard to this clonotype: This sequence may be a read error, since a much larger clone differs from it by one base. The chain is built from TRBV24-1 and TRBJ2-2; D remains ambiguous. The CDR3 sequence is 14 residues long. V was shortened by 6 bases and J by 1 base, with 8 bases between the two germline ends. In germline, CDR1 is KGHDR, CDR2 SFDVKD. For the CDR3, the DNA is TGTGCCACCAGTAATCTCGAGAACACCGGGGAGCTGTTTTTT. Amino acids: CATSNLENTGELFF.

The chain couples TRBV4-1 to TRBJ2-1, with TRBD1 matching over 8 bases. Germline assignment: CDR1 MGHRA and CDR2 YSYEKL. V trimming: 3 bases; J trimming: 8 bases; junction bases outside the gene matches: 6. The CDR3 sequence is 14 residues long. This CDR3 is CASSHPQGADEQFF. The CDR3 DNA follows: TGCGCCAGCAGCCACCCCCAGGGGGCGGATGAGCAGTTCTTC.

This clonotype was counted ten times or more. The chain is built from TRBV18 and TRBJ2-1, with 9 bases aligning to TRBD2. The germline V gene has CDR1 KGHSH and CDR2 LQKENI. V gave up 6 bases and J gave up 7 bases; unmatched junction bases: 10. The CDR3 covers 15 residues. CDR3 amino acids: CASSVTSGGPNEQFF. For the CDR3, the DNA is TGTGCCAGCTCCGTGACTAGCGGAGGCCCAAATGAGCAGTTCTTC.